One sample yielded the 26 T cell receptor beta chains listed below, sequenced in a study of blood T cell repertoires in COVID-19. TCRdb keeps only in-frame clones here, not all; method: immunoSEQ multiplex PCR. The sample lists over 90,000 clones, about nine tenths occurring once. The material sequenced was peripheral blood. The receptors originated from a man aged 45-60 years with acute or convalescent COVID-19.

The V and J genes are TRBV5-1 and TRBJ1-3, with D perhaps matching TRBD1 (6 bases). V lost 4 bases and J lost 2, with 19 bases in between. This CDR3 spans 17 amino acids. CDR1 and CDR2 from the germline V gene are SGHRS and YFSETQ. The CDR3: CASSPVQGRVAGNTIYF. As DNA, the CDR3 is TGCGCCAGCAGCCCTGTGCAGGGGCGCGTGGCTGGAAACACCATATATTTT.

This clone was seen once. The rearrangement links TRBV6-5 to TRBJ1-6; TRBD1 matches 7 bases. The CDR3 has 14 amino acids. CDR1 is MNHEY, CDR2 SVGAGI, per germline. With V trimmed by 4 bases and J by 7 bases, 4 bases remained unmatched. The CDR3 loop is CASSLTGTNSPLHF. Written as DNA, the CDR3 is TGTGCCAGCAGTTTGACAGGGACGAATTCACCCCTCCACTTT.

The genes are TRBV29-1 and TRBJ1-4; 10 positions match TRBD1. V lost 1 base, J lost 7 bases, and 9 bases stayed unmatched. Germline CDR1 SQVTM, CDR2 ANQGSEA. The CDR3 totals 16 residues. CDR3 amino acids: CSVEGTGGWGSEKLFF. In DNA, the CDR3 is TGCAGCGTTGAAGGGACAGGGGGATGGGGGAGTGAAAAACTGTTTTTT. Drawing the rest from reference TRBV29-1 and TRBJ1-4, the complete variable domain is SAVISQKPSRDICQRGTSLTIQCQVDSQVTMMFWYRQQPGQSLTLIATANQGSEATYESGFVIDKFPISRPNLTFSTLTVSNMSPEDSSIYLCSVEGTGGWGSEKLFFGSGTQLSVL.

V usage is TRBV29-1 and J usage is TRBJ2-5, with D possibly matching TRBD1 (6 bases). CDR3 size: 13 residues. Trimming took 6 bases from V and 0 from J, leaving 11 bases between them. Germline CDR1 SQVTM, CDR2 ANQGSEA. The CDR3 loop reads CSVNTGYQETQYF. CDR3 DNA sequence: TGCAGCGTAAATACAGGGTACCAAGAGACCCAGTACTTC.

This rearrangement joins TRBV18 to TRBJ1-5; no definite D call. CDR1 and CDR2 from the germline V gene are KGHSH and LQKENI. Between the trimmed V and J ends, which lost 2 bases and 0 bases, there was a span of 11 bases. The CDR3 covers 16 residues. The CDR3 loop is CASSPIATNSNQPQHF. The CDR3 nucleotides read TGTGCCAGCTCACCAATAGCCACGAATAGCAATCAGCCCCAGCATTTT.

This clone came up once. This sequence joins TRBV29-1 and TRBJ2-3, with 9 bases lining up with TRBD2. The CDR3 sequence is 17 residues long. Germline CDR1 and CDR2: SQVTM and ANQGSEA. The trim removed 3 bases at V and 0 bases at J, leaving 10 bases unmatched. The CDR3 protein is CSVEWGAGGPSTDTQYF. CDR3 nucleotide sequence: TGCAGCGTTGAGTGGGGTGCGGGAGGGCCTAGCACAGATACGCAGTATTTT.

The DNA for the CDR3 is TGTGCCAGTAGTACGGGACAGGGACGGGGCTACACCTTC. Translating it yields CASSTGQGRGYTF. The chain employs TRBV19 and TRBJ1-2, with 9 bases matching TRBD1. Germline CDR1 reads LNHDA; CDR2 reads SQIVND (reference sequence). This CDR3 spans 13 amino acids. V lost 4 bases to trimming and J lost 8 bases; unmatched junction nucleotides: 5.

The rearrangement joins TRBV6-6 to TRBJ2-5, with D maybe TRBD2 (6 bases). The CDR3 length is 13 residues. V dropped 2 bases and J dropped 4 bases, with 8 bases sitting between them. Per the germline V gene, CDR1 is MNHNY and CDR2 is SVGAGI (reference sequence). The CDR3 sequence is CASSYRGGETQYF. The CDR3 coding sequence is TGTGCCAGCAGTTACAGGGGAGGAGAGACCCAGTACTTC.

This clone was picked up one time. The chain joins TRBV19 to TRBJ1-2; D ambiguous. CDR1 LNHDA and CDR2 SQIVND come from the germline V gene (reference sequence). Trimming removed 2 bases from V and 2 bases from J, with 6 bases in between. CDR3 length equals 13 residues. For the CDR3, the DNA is TGTGCCAGTAGTATAAACAGCAACTATGGCTACACCTTC. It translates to CASSINSNYGYTF.

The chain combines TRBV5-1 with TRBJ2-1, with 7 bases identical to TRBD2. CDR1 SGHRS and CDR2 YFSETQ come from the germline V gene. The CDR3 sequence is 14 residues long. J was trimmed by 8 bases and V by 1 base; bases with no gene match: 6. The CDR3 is CASSLTIAGHEQFF. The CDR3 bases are TGCGCCAGCAGCTTGACAATAGCGGGCCATGAGCAGTTCTTC.

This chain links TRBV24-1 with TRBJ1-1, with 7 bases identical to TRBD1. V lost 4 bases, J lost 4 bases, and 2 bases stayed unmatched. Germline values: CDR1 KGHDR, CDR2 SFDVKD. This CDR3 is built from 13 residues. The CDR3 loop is CATSDPGGTEAFF. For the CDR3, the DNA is TGTGCCACCAGTGACCCAGGGGGCACTGAAGCTTTCTTT.

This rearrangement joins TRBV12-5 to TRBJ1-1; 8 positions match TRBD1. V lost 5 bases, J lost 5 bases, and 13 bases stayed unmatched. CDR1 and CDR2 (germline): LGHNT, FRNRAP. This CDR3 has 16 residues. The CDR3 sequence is CASGPNPGQGATEAFF. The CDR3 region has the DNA TGTGCTAGTGGTCCAAACCCCGGACAGGGTGCAACTGAAGCTTTCTTT.

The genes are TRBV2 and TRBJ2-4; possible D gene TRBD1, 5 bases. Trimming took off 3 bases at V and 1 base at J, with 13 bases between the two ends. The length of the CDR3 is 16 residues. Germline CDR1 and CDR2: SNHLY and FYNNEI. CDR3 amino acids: CASSDLAGMAKNIQYF. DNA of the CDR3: TGTGCCAGCAGTGATTTGGCAGGGATGGCCAAAAACATTCAGTACTTC.

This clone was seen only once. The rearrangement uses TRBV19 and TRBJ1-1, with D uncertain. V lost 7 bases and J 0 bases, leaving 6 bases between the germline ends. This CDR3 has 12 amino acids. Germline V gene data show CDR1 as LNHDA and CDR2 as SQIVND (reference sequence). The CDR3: CASKFMNTEAFF. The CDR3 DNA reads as TGTGCCAGTAAATTTATGAACACTGAAGCTTTCTTT.

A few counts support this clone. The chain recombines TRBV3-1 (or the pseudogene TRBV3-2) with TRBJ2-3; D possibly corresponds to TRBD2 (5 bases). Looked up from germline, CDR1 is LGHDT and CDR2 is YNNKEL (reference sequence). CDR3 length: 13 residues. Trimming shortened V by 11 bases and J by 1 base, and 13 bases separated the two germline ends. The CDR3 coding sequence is TGTGCCTGTGGCCGTAGCGGCACAGATACGCAGTATTTT. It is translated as CACGRSGTDTQYF.

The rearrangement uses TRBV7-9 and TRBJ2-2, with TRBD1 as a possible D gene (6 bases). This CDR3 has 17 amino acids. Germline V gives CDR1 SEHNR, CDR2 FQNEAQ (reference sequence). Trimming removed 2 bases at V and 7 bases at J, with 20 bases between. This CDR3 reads CASSLTRAAQGGGELFF. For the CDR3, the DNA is TGTGCCAGCAGCTTAACCAGAGCGGCCCAAGGGGGCGGGGAGCTGTTTTTT. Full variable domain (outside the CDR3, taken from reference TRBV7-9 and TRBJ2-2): DTGVSQNPRHKITKRGQNVTFRCDPISEHNRLYWYRQTLGQGPEFLTYFQNEAQLEKSRLLSDRFSAERPKGSFSTLEIQRTEQGDSAMYLCASSLTRAAQGGGELFFGEGSRLTVL.

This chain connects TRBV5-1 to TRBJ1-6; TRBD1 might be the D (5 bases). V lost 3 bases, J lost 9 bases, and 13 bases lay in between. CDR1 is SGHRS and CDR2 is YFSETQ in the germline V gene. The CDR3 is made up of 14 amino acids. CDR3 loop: CASSSGGISSPLHF. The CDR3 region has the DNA TGCGCCAGCAGCTCCGGGGGAATAAGTTCACCCCTCCACTTT. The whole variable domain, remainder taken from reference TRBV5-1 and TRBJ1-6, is KAGVTQTPRYLIKTRGQQVTLSCSPISGHRSVSWYQQTPGQGLQFLFEYFSETQRNKGNFPGRFSGRQFSNSRSEMNVSTLELGDSALYLCASSSGGISSPLHFGNGTRLTVT.

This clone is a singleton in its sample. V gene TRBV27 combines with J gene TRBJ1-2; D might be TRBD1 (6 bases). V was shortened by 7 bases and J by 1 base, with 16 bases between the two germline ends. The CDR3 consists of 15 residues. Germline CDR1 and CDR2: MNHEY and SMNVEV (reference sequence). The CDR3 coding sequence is TGTGCCAGCAAACTGACAGGCCCAATTAACTATGGCTACACCTTC. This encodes CASKLTGPINYGYTF.

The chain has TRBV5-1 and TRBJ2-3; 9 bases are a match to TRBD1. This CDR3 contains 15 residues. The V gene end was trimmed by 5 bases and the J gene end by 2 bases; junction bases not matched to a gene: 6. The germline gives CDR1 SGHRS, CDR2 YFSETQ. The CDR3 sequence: CASRGGTGNTDTQYF. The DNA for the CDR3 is TGCGCCAGCAGGGGGGGGACAGGGAACACAGATACGCAGTATTTT.

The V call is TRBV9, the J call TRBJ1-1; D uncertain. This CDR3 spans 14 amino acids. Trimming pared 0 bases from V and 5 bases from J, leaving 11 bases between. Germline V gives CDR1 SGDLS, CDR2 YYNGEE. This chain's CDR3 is CASSVERGGTEAFF. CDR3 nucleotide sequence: TGTGCCAGCAGCGTAGAACGGGGTGGTACTGAAGCTTTCTTT.

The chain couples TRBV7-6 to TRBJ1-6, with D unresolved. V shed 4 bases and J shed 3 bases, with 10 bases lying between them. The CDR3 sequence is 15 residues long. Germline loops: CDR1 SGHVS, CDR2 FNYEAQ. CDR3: CASSSAGIYNSPLHF. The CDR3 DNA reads TGTGCCAGCAGCTCAGCCGGGATCTATAATTCACCCCTCCACTTT.

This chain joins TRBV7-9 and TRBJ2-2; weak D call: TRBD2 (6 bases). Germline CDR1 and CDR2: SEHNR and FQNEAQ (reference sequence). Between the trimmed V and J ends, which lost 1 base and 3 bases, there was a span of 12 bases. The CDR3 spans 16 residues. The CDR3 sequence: CASSLESSGDTGELFF. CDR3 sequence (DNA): TGTGCCAGCAGCTTAGAGAGTAGCGGAGACACCGGGGAGCTGTTTTTT.

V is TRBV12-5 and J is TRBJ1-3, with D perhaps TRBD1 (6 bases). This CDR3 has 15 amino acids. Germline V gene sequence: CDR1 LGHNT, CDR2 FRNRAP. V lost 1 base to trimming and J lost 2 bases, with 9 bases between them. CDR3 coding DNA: TGTGCTAGTGGTTTGGCAACAGGGACTGGAAACACCATATATTTT. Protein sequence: CASGLATGTGNTIYF. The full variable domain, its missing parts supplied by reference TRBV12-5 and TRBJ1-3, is DARVTQTPRHKVTEMGQEVTMRCQPILGHNTVFWYRQTMMQGLELLAYFRNRAPLDDSGMPKDRFSAEMPDATLATLKIQPSEPRDSAVYFCASGLATGTGNTIYFGEGSWLTVV.

CDR3: CASSVGGLAASNEQFF. CDR3 nucleotides: TGTGCCAGCAGCGTAGGGGGACTAGCGGCAAGCAATGAGCAGTTCTTC. The rearrangement links TRBV9 to TRBJ2-1; TRBD2 agrees at 11 bases. The CDR3 sequence is 16 residues long. V trimming: 0 bases; J trimming: 6 bases; junction bases outside the gene matches: 5. The germline V gene encodes CDR1 SGDLS and CDR2 YYNGEE.

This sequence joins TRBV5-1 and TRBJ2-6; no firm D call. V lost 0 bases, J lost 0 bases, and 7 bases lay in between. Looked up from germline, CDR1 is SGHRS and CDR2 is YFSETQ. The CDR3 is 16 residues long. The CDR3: CASSLEPISGANVLTF. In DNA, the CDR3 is TGCGCCAGCAGCTTGGAGCCGATCTCTGGGGCCAACGTCCTGACTTTC.

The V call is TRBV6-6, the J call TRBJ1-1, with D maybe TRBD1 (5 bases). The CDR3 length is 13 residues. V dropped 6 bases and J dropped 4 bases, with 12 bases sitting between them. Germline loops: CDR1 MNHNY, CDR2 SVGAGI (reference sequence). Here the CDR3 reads CASSLQEGTEAFF. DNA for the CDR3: TGTGCCAGCAGCCTACAGGAAGGCACTGAAGCTTTCTTT.